This entry features one T cell receptor beta chain sequence. Both 60 Vbeta primers and 13 Jbeta primers went into the PCR. Repertoires were generated with immunoSEQ multiplex PCR, while TCRdb's copy carries only in-frame clones and drops some. In the table there are 120,000 or so clones, around 81% of which are singletons. The data were obtained in a study of cytomegalovirus exposure and HLA in healthy donors. The germline V gene encodes CDR1 MNHNY and CDR2 SVGAGI (reference sequence). Deletions cut 6 bases from V and 5 bases from J, with 8 bases between. The length of the CDR3 is 12 residues. The origin of this receptor is a female donor in good health and CMV-seronegative. The sequenced material came from PBMCs. This chain links TRBV6-6 with TRBJ1-5, with a possible D match to TRBD1 (5 bases). CDR3 bases: TGTGCCAGCAGACAAGGGGATCAGCCCCAGCATTTT. Amino acids: CASRQGDQPQHF.